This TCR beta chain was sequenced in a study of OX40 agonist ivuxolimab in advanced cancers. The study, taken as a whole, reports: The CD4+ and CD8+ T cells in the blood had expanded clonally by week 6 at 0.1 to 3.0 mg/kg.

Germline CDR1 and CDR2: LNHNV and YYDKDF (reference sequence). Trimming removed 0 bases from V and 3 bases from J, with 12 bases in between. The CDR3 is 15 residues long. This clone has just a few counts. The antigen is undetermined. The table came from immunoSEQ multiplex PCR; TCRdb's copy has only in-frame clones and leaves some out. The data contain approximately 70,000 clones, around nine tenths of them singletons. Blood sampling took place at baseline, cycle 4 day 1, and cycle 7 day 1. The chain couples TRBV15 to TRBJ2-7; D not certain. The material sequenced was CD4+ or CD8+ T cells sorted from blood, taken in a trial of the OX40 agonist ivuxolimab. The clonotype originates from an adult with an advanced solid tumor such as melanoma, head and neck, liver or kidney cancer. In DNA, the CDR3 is TGTGCCACCAGCAGAGATGCGCGAAGCTTCTACGAGCAGTACTTC. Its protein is CATSRDARSFYEQYF.